Below, 20 T cell receptor beta chains from the same sample are listed, as sequenced in a study of blood T cells in healthy people across ages. A second PCR, run for about 7 to 11 cycles, used a sample-barcoded 5' primer plus a J-beta primer mix. Via MiXCR, TCRdb re-called the 5' RACE reads, giving one row per CDR3 protein. The sample includes some 670,000 distinct CDR3 sequences, 45% to 60% of them seen just once. The sequencing sample was made of blood. These receptors were obtained from an elderly woman in good health.

This chain uses TRBV25-1 with TRBJ1-6, with D uncertain. The V end was cut by 7 bases, the J end by 9 bases, with 16 bases between. The CDR3 consists of 14 residues. Germline CDR1 MGHDK, CDR2 SYGVNS. CDR3 nucleotides: TGTGCCAGCACCAAAGTGGAGGATCCTTCACCCCTCCACTTT. Translation gives CASTKVEDPSPLHF.

This chain uses TRBV5-6 with TRBJ1-5, with D unresolved. V lost 4 bases, J lost 0 bases, and 8 bases lay in between. This CDR3 comprises 14 residues. Germline CDR1 is SGHDT and CDR2 is YYEEEE. This CDR3 is CASSAKGSNQPQHF. CDR3 DNA: TGTGCCAGCAGCGCAAAAGGTAGCAATCAGCCCCAGCATTTT.

As to this clonotype: A much larger clone is a single base away; this may be a read error. The genes are TRBV7-2 and TRBJ2-5; 9 nucleotides agree with TRBD2. The germline V gene has CDR1 SGHTA and CDR2 FQGNSA. The V segment lost 1 base and the J segment 11 bases; nucleotides outside the gene matches: 11. The CDR3 extends over 15 amino acids. The CDR3 spells CASSLEAGGYNEQYF. DNA for the CDR3: TGTGCCAGCAGCTTAGAAGCGGGGGGCTACAATGAGCAGTACTTC.

The chain employs TRBV12-3 or TRBV12-4 and TRBJ2-5; D is unresolved. CDR3 length equals 12 residues. Trimming shortened V by 3 bases and J by 7 bases, and 9 bases separated the two germline ends. The CDR3 DNA follows: TGTGCCAGCAGTTTGGGGTCAGGGACCCAGTACTTC. Amino acids: CASSLGSGTQYF.

The V call is TRBV6-6, the J call TRBJ1-4, with D possibly matching TRBD1 (6 bases). Germline V gives CDR1 MNHNY, CDR2 SVGAGI (reference sequence). V dropped 5 bases and J dropped 5 bases, with 12 bases sitting between them. The CDR3 runs to 14 residues. The CDR3 coding sequence is TGTGCCAGCAGTCCCAGAGGGGGAAATGAAAAACTGTTTTTT. It is translated as CASSPRGGNEKLFF.

The rearrangement uses TRBV20-1 and TRBJ2-1; 8 bases fit TRBD2. The germline V gene has CDR1 DFQATT and CDR2 SNEGSKA (reference sequence). The J segment lost 6 bases and the V segment lost 3 bases, leaving 7 bases of the junction unmatched. This CDR3 region has 14 residues. This CDR3 reads CSASGGEVGNEQFF. The DNA of the CDR3 is TGCAGTGCTAGCGGGGGGGAGGTAGGCAATGAGCAGTTCTTC.

V usage is TRBV5-1 and J usage is TRBJ2-1; TRBD1 matches 7 bases. In germline, CDR1 is SGHRS, CDR2 YFSETQ. The CDR3 length is 15 residues. V lost 5 bases to trimming and J lost 6 bases; unmatched junction nucleotides: 11. The CDR3 region has the DNA TGCGCCAGCAGAATCTTTGACAGGGCAGGCAATGAGCAGTTCTTC. It is translated as CASRIFDRAGNEQFF.

The chain is built from TRBV5-1 and TRBJ2-4; a possible D gene is TRBD1 (6 bases). V dropped 9 bases and J dropped 0 bases, with 13 bases sitting between them. Looked up from germline, CDR1 is SGHRS and CDR2 is YFSETQ. There are 14 residues in the CDR3. In DNA form, the CDR3 reads TGCGCCACCAGGACAGACTTAGCCAAAAACATTCAGTACTTC. This translates into CATRTDLAKNIQYF.

In its sample, this clonotype was seen many times. The genes are TRBV12-3 or TRBV12-4 and TRBJ1-5; 7 positions match TRBD1. The CDR3 covers 14 residues. With V trimmed by 6 bases and J by 1 base, 3 bases remained unmatched. The CDR3: CASSRTGSNQPQHF. The CDR3 DNA follows: TGTGCCAGCAGCCGGACAGGAAGCAATCAGCCCCAGCATTTT.

V is TRBV20-1 and J is TRBJ1-2; a weak D match, TRBD1 (6 bases). Trimming took 1 base from V and 8 from J, leaving 14 bases between them. Germline CDR1 DFQATT, CDR2 SNEGSKA (reference sequence). This CDR3 region has 13 residues. The CDR3 DNA is TGCAGTGCTAGAGTTGCAGGGGTGGGAGGCTACACCTTC. It encodes CSARVAGVGGYTF.

Regarding this clonotype: A single base separates this from a much larger clone, so it may be a read error. This chain links TRBV6-5 with TRBJ2-1; 9 bases line up with TRBD2. Germline V lookup: CDR1 MNHEY, CDR2 SVGAGI. V was clipped by 4 bases and J by 5 bases; unmatched bases: 15. This CDR3 spans 18 amino acids. CDR3 nucleotides: TGTGCCAGCAGTTCACGAGCGGGAGGCAGGCCTCGACACAATGAGCAGTTCTTC. This translates into CASSSRAGGRPRHNEQFF.

This clonotype was counted a few times. The V and J genes are TRBV12-3 or TRBV12-4 and TRBJ2-7, with TRBD2 matching 9 bases. J lost 2 bases, V lost 5 bases, and 7 bases had no gene match. The CDR3 has 15 amino acids. The CDR3 reads CASSPELAGPYEQYF. The CDR3 coding sequence is TGTGCCAGCAGTCCCGAACTAGCGGGTCCCTACGAGCAGTACTTC.

V is TRBV28 and J is TRBJ1-4, with 7 bases that match TRBD1. Germline V gene lookup returns CDR1 MDHEN and CDR2 SYDVKM. The CDR3 spans 13 residues. The trim removed 3 bases at V and 7 bases at J, leaving 2 bases unmatched. The CDR3 DNA follows: TGTGCCAGCAGTTTTGGACAGGCTGAAAAACTGTTTTTT. Protein product: CASSFGQAEKLFF.

Details on this clonotype: Its ends do not fully match the called genes, so a read error is possible. The gene calls are TRBV4-3 and TRBJ2-1, with TRBD2 identical over 9 bases. The CDR3 loop spans 15 amino acids. The germline gives CDR1 LGHNA, CDR2 YSLEER. The CDR3 DNA reads as TGCGCCAGCAGCCAGATAAGCGGGGGGAACAATGTGCAGTTCTTC. Amino acid sequence: CASSQISGGNNVQFF.

This clonotype was observed many times. At one of its ends the junction is not consistent with the germline gene, which may arise from a read error. The chain is built from TRBV7-7 and TRBJ2-5; D might be TRBD2 (5 bases). Germline assignment: CDR1 SSHAT and CDR2 FNYEAQ (reference sequence). The CDR3 totals 16 residues. The CDR3 coding sequence is TGTGCTAGCAGCTTGAGCGGTGGCTCGACCCAAGAGACCCAGTACTTC. It translates to CASSLSGGSTQETQYF.

The chain is built from TRBV7-2 and TRBJ2-1; TRBD2 matches at 7 bases. Germline V gene lookup returns CDR1 SGHTA and CDR2 FQGNSA. Unmatched junction bases numbered 14, after V lost 4 bases and J lost 5 bases. There are 17 residues in the CDR3. In DNA form, the CDR3 reads TGTGCCAGCAGCTCACTCCTAGCGGCTAACACCCACAATGAGCAGTTCTTC. The encoded protein is CASSSLLAANTHNEQFF. Full variable domain (remainder filled in from reference TRBV7-2 and TRBJ2-1): GAGVSQSPSNKVTEKGKDVELRCDPISGHTALYWYRQSLGQGLEFLIYFQGNSAPDKSGLPSDRFSAERTGGSVSTLTIQRTQQEDSAVYLCASSSLLAANTHNEQFFGPGTRLTVL.

This clonotype was detected a few times. For the CDR3, the DNA is TGTGCCAGCAGTTTGTCTGGGGCCAACAATCAGCCCCAGCATTTT. Translation: CASSLSGANNQPQHF. The chain joins TRBV12-3 or TRBV12-4 to TRBJ1-5; possibly TRBD1 for D (5 bases). The CDR3 covers 15 residues. V shed 3 bases and J shed 3 bases, with 12 bases lying between them.

This clonotype has a count of ten or more. The V call is TRBV2, the J call TRBJ2-3; D ambiguous. The V gene lost 4 bases and the J gene lost 2 bases, with 13 bases spanning the gap. Per the germline V gene, CDR1 is SNHLY and CDR2 is FYNNEI. The CDR3 spans 15 residues. The CDR3, as DNA: TGTGCCAGCAGTGCTTACTTGGCTCTCACAGATACGCAGTATTTT. Its translation: CASSAYLALTDTQYF.

This clonotype was found many times. V is TRBV20-1 and J is TRBJ2-7, with a weak D call TRBD2 (6 bases). V shed 5 bases and J shed 0 bases, with 8 bases lying between them. The CDR3 is made up of 12 amino acids. From germline, CDR1 is DFQATT and CDR2 SNEGSKA (reference sequence). The chain's CDR3 is CSAAGSSYEQYF. In DNA form, the CDR3 reads TGCAGTGCTGCCGGGAGCTCCTACGAGCAGTACTTC.

The sample holds a few counts of this clonotype. This sequence joins TRBV7-9 and TRBJ1-6; TRBD1 is a possible D gene (6 bases). This CDR3 has 14 amino acids. Germline V CDR1 and CDR2: SEHNR, FQNEAQ (reference sequence). The V and J ends lost 6 bases and 7 bases respectively, with 13 bases between them. This CDR3 reads CASSFGQQNSPLHF. DNA of the CDR3: TGTGCCAGCAGTTTTGGACAGCAAAATTCACCCCTCCACTTT.